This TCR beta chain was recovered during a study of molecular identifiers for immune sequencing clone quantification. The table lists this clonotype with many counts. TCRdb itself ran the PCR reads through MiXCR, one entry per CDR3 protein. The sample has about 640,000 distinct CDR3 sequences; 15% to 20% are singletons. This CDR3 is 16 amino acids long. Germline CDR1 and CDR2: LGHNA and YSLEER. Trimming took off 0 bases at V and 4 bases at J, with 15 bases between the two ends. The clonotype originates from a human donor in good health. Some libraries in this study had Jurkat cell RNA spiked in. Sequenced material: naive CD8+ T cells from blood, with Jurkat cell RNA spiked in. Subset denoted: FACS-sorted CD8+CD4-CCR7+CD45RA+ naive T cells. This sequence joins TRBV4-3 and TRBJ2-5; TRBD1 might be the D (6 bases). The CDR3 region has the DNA TGCGCCAGCAGCCAAGATCCACCACAGGGCCGAGAGACCCAGTACTTC. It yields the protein CASSQDPPQGRETQYF.